The 15 T cell receptor beta chains below come from one sample, sequenced in a study of PD-1 blockade in classical Hodgkin lymphoma. Profiled with immunoSEQ multiplex PCR; TCRdb holds only in-frame clones, not every one. This sample yields 70,000 or so clones, of which nearly 95% are seen a single time; about 2.8% belongs to the top ten. Documented time point: newly diagnosed, previously untreated cHL patient sample. Sequenced input: peripheral blood mononuclear cells (PBMCs). These receptors all come from a human donor with classical Hodgkin lymphoma.

The genes are TRBV18 and TRBJ1-1, with 8 nucleotides matching TRBD1. Germline CDR1 KGHSH, CDR2 LQKENI. The CDR3 loop spans 15 amino acids. With V trimmed by 5 bases and J by 1 base, 6 bases remained unmatched. The CDR3: CASSRFRGPNTEAFF. The CDR3 DNA reads as TGTGCCAGCTCAAGGTTCAGGGGGCCGAACACTGAAGCTTTCTTT.

This chain uses TRBV6-5 with TRBJ1-5; the D is unclear. The germline gives CDR1 MNHEY, CDR2 SVGAGI. V shed 1 base and J shed 3 bases, with 13 bases lying between them. The CDR3 contains 16 residues. The DNA of the CDR3 is TGTGCCAGCAGTTACTTCGGGGTGGGGTACAATCAGCCCCAGCATTTT. Its protein product is CASSYFGVGYNQPQHF.

In DNA form, the CDR3 reads TGCGCCAGCAGCTTTGGCAGGGGCACTGAAGCTTTCTTT. Its protein product is CASSFGRGTEAFF. The gene calls are TRBV5-1 and TRBJ1-1; possibly TRBD1 for D (6 bases). CDR1 and CDR2 from the germline V gene are SGHRS and YFSETQ. This CDR3 is built from 13 residues. Trimming shortened V by 2 bases and J by 4 bases, and 9 bases separated the two germline ends.

V and J are TRBV30 and TRBJ1-2; TRBD1 agrees at 7 bases. J gave up 6 bases and V 3 bases, and 10 bases lay outside the gene matches. The germline gives CDR1 GTSNPN, CDR2 SVGIG (reference sequence). The CDR3 is made up of 14 amino acids. The CDR3 DNA reads as TGTGCCTGGAGCGCAACAGGGGCCGGAGATGGCTACACCTTC. This codes for CAWSATGAGDGYTF.

The chain employs TRBV19 and TRBJ1-1; TRBD1 aligns across 7 bases. V was pared by 5 bases and J by 4 bases, with 4 bases of the junction left unmatched. Germline V gene lookup returns CDR1 LNHDA and CDR2 SQIVND (reference sequence). This CDR3 spans 13 amino acids. The CDR3 DNA reads as TGTGCCAGTAGTTCACGGACAGGCACTGAAGCTTTCTTT. Protein sequence: CASSSRTGTEAFF.

V usage is TRBV4-3 and J usage is TRBJ2-1; D may correspond to TRBD1 or TRBD2 (5 bases each). Trimming pared 4 bases from V and 7 bases from J, leaving 29 bases between. The CDR3 extends over 19 amino acids. Germline V gene data show CDR1 as LGHNA and CDR2 as YSLEER. The CDR3 protein is CASSREEGIGAASGNEQFF. CDR3 sequence (DNA): TGCGCCAGCAGCCGGGAAGAGGGGATAGGAGCCGCCTCGGGGAATGAGCAGTTCTTC.

The chain couples TRBV4-1 to TRBJ2-1; 10 bases align to TRBD2. In germline, CDR1 is MGHRA, CDR2 YSYEKL. Trimming at V came to 4 bases and at J to 3 bases, leaving 9 bases not matched to a gene. This CDR3 comprises 17 residues. The CDR3 sequence is CASSLPAGGKLYNEQFF. The CDR3 DNA sequence: TGCGCCAGCAGCCTGCCAGCGGGAGGGAAACTCTACAATGAGCAGTTCTTC.

In DNA, the CDR3 is TGTGCCAGCAGTGAATCGGTCAATTCACCCCTCCACTTT. Its protein product is CASSESVNSPLHF. The V gene is TRBV2, the J gene TRBJ1-6; no definite D call. Germline V CDR1 and CDR2: SNHLY, FYNNEI. Trimming pared 2 bases from V and 7 bases from J, leaving 6 bases between. CDR3 size: 13 residues.

The chain recombines TRBV9 with TRBJ1-5; D ambiguous. Germline V gene sequence: CDR1 SGDLS, CDR2 YYNGEE. The CDR3 contains 15 residues. Trimming stripped 4 bases from V and 2 bases from J, with 13 bases between. The CDR3 loop is CASSPDTGGNQPQHF. The CDR3 nucleotides read TGTGCCAGCAGCCCAGATACCGGGGGCAATCAGCCCCAGCATTTT.

The J gene is TRBJ1-4, the V gene TRBV4-1; 8 nucleotides line up with TRBD1. The CDR3 has 14 residues. Germline-derived CDR1 and CDR2 are MGHRA and YSYEKL. Trimming removed 1 base from V and 6 bases from J; junction bases left unmatched: 1. This CDR3 is CASSQVTGDEKLFF. The CDR3 DNA sequence: TGCGCCAGCAGCCAAGTGACAGGGGATGAAAAACTGTTTTTT.

In this sample, this clone turned up once. The junction departs from the called germline gene at one end, perhaps through a read error. This chain uses TRBV7-2 with TRBJ1-1; the D is unclear. Germline lookup yields CDR1 SGHTA and CDR2 FQGNSA. This CDR3 spans 15 amino acids. The CDR3 coding sequence is TGTGCCAGCAACTTAGTAATGGGTTTCGGCACTGAAGCTTTCTTT. Protein sequence: CASNLVMGFGTEAFF.

The V and J genes are TRBV2 and TRBJ1-4; D is perhaps TRBD1 (5 bases). The CDR3 extends over 15 amino acids. CDR1 SNHLY and CDR2 FYNNEI come from the germline V gene. Between the trimmed V and J ends, which lost 7 bases and 10 bases, there was a span of 22 bases. CDR3 protein: CASIEPWGSVGKLFF. The DNA of the CDR3 is TGTGCCAGCATCGAGCCTTGGGGCAGCGTCGGAAAACTGTTTTTT.

This clone appeared a single time. The chain joins TRBV20-1 to TRBJ2-7; TRBD1 might be the D (6 bases). With 2 bases removed from V and 5 bases from J, the gap between germline ends came to 7 bases. CDR1 and CDR2 (germline): DFQATT, SNEGSKA (reference sequence). The CDR3 is made up of 11 amino acids. The CDR3 region is CSARRGNEQYF. The DNA of the CDR3 is TGCAGTGCTAGAAGGGGGAACGAGCAGTACTTC.

This clone is labeled medium-sized. Distinct nucleotide sequences in the sample also encode this CDR3. The chain joins TRBV7-8 to TRBJ1-5; maybe TRBD1 (6 bases). The CDR3 runs 13 residues. V was trimmed by 5 bases and J by 4 bases, leaving 9 bases between them. Germline CDR1 is SGHVS and CDR2 is FQNEAQ. The CDR3, as DNA: TGTGCCAGCAGCCAGACAGGTAATCAGCCCCAGCATTTT. It codes for CASSQTGNQPQHF. Full variable domain (missing parts from reference TRBV7-8 and TRBJ1-5): GAGVSQSPRYKVAKRGQDVALRCDPISGHVSLFWYQQALGQGPEFLTYFQNEAQLDKSGLPSDRFFAERPEGSVSTLKIQRTQQEDSAVYLCASSQTGNQPQHFGDGTRLSIL.

Regarding this clone: Relative to the germline gene, one junction end is altered; a read error may explain this. The rearrangement uses TRBV6-5 and TRBJ1-1; weak D call: TRBD1 (5 bases). Germline V gene sequence: CDR1 MNHEY, CDR2 SVGAGI. There are 13 residues in the CDR3. The CDR3 DNA sequence: TGTGCCGGCAGTTACGGGGGGAACACTGAAGCTTTCTTT. Encoded protein: CAGSYGGNTEAFF.